This T cell receptor beta chain appears in the sequencing data of a study of CD8 T cells in Susac syndrome. Reverse transcription of roughly 0.5 to 1 ug RNA was carried out with random hexamers. TCRdb used MiXCR to reprocess the immunoSEQ multiplex PCR reads, holding one entry per CDR3 protein. The data hold around 110,000 distinct CDR3 sequences, with 85% to 95% observed a single time. This clonotype was counted once. The TCR was taken from a human donor with Susac syndrome. The sample consisted of CD8+ T cells from PBMCs.

The CDR3: CASSYEAAVAFF. The DNA for the CDR3 is TGTGCCAGCAGTTACGAGGCAGCCGTAGCTTTCTTT. The chain links TRBV6-2 or TRBV6-3 to TRBJ1-1; D gene uncertain. Germline CDR1 is MNHEY and CDR2 is SVGEGT. The CDR3 sequence is 12 residues long. The germline V and J ends were trimmed by 2 bases and 10 bases, with 11 bases remaining between them.